These T cell receptor beta chains were read from a single sample in a study of OX40 agonist ivuxolimab in advanced cancers. Method: immunoSEQ multiplex PCR; TCRdb's copy keeps in-frame clones and lacks some. The table shows about 81,000 clones, with 88% occurring only once. The sequenced sample was CD4+ or CD8+ T cells sorted from blood, obtained in a trial of the OX40 agonist ivuxolimab. All receptors come from an adult with an advanced solid tumor such as melanoma, head and neck, liver or kidney cancer. CDR3s include the opening cysteine and the closing phenylalanine or tryptophan. D genes are given only for firm matches. The size entry is marked missing in some rows and otherwise reads once, few, many or a size class.

J gene: TRBJ2-7; CDR3 length: 13; D gene: .; V gene: TRBV29-1; clone size: .; CDR3 protein: CSVSDPMTYEQYF; CDR3 DNA: TGCAGCGTGTCGGACCCGATGACCTACGAGCAGTACTTC
J gene: TRBJ2-2; CDR3 length: 14; D gene: .; V gene: TRBV6-1; clone size: .; CDR3 protein: CASRHEVKTGELFF; CDR3 DNA: TGTGCCAGCAGACATGAAGTTAAAACCGGGGAGCTGTTTTTT
J gene: TRBJ2-1; CDR3 length: 17; D gene: TRBD2; V gene: TRBV7-3; clone size: .; CDR3 protein: CASSLGSGTSGVNEQFF; CDR3 DNA: TGTGCCAGCAGCTTAGGATCCGGGACTAGTGGGGTCAATGAGCAGTTCTTC
J gene: TRBJ1-1; CDR3 length: 15; D gene: TRBD1; V gene: TRBV6-5; clone size: .; CDR3 protein: CASSPDRGSNTEAFF; CDR3 DNA: TGTGCCAGCAGCCCCGACAGGGGGTCGAACACTGAAGCTTTCTTT
J gene: TRBJ2-5; CDR3 length: 14; D gene: .; V gene: TRBV2; clone size: .; CDR3 protein: CASSMWGGVETQYF; CDR3 DNA: TGTGCCAGCAGTATGTGGGGGGGCGTGGAGACCCAGTACTTC
J gene: TRBJ2-3; CDR3 length: 13; D gene: .; V gene: TRBV19; clone size: .; CDR3 protein: CASSQVSTDTQYF; CDR3 DNA: TGTGCCAGTAGTCAGGTTAGCACAGATACGCAGTATTTT
J gene: TRBJ1-1; CDR3 length: 15; D gene: TRBD1; V gene: TRBV18; clone size: medium-sized; CDR3 protein: CASSPARTGGGEAFF; CDR3 DNA: TGTGCCAGCTCACCAGCGCGGACAGGGGGCGGTGAAGCTTTCTTT
J gene: TRBJ1-2; CDR3 length: 12; D gene: .; V gene: TRBV5-8; clone size: .; CDR3 protein: CASSRGEAGYTF; CDR3 DNA: TGTGCCAGCAGCAGGGGGGAGGCTGGCTACACCTTC
J gene: TRBJ1-2; CDR3 length: 15; D gene: TRBD1; V gene: TRBV5-1; clone size: once; CDR3 protein: CASSFRSDRDGGYTF; CDR3 DNA: TGCGCCAGCAGCTTCCGATCTGACAGGGACGGTGGCTACACCTTC
J gene: TRBJ2-7; CDR3 length: 13; D gene: .; V gene: TRBV6-5; clone size: .; CDR3 protein: CASSTGLGYEQYF; CDR3 DNA: TGTGCCAGCAGTACAGGGTTAGGTTACGAGCAGTACTTC
J gene: TRBJ2-2; CDR3 length: 13; D gene: .; V gene: TRBV7-2; clone size: .; CDR3 protein: CASSLFESGELFF; CDR3 DNA: TGTGCCAGCAGCTTATTTGAGAGCGGGGAGCTGTTTTTT
J gene: TRBJ2-1; CDR3 length: 15; D gene: .; V gene: TRBV7-2; clone size: .; CDR3 protein: CASGQTRGAYNEQFF; CDR3 DNA: TGTGCCAGCGGCCAGACCCGAGGTGCCTACAATGAGCAGTTCTTC
J gene: TRBJ2-2; CDR3 length: 15; D gene: .; V gene: TRBV14; clone size: once; CDR3 protein: CASSLGRLNTGELFF; CDR3 DNA: TGTGCCAGCAGCCTCGGGAGATTGAATACCGGGGAGCTGTTTTTT
J gene: TRBJ2-4; CDR3 length: 14; D gene: TRBD1; V gene: TRBV7-2; clone size: .; CDR3 protein: CASSSRTGLGIQYF; CDR3 DNA: TGTGCCAGCAGCTCACGGACAGGGTTGGGCATTCAGTACTTC
J gene: TRBJ2-4; CDR3 length: 15; D gene: .; V gene: TRBV5-4; clone size: .; CDR3 protein: CASSSPETEGGRKYF; CDR3 DNA: TGTGCCAGCAGCTCACCGGAGACAGAAGGGGGAAGAAAGTACTTC
J gene: TRBJ1-2; CDR3 length: 14; D gene: TRBD1; V gene: TRBV28; clone size: .; CDR3 protein: CATLDRVANYGYTF; CDR3 DNA: TGTGCCACCCTCGACAGGGTAGCTAACTATGGCTACACCTTC
J gene: TRBJ1-1; CDR3 length: 14; D gene: .; V gene: TRBV6-5; clone size: .; CDR3 protein: CASSYDPQNTEAFF; CDR3 DNA: TGTGCCAGCAGTTACGATCCGCAGAACACTGAAGCTTTCTTT
J gene: TRBJ2-7; CDR3 length: 14; D gene: .; V gene: TRBV5-8; clone size: .; CDR3 protein: CASSLVGVTYEQYF; CDR3 DNA: TGTGCCAGCAGCTTGGTAGGAGTTACCTACGAGCAGTACTTC
J gene: TRBJ2-5; CDR3 length: 15; D gene: TRBD1; V gene: TRBV7-7; clone size: .; CDR3 protein: CASSRQGSLEETQYF; CDR3 DNA: TGTGCTAGCAGCAGACAGGGGTCCTTGGAAGAGACCCAGTACTTC
J gene: TRBJ1-2; CDR3 length: 14; D gene: .; V gene: TRBV21-1; clone size: .; CDR3 protein: CASSARDRAYGYTF; CDR3 DNA: TGTGCCAGCAGCGCGCGGGACAGGGCCTATGGCTACACCTTC
J gene: TRBJ1-2; CDR3 length: 14; D gene: TRBD1; V gene: TRBV27; clone size: .; CDR3 protein: CASSATGGSYGYTF; CDR3 DNA: TGTGCCAGCAGTGCGACAGGGGGTAGCTATGGCTACACCTTC
J gene: TRBJ2-7; CDR3 length: 15; D gene: .; V gene: TRBV18; clone size: .; CDR3 protein: CASSPEGARGYEQYF; CDR3 DNA: TGTGCCAGCTCACCGGAGGGGGCGCGGGGCTACGAGCAGTACTTC